The text below deals with one T cell receptor beta chain. Its antigen is as yet unknown. This table comes from immunoSEQ multiplex PCR, and its TCRdb copy is limited to in-frame clones, with some not included. The repertoire consists of more than 95,000 clones, with about 91% occurring once and the leading ten covering about 8.8%. The sample is drawn from a study of T cell responses to AZD1222 COVID-19 vaccine. Study conclusions and caveats: Recipients of AZD1222 seropositive at baseline numbered only 6 or 7.

This specimen consisted of peripheral blood, obtained on day 0 of AZD1222 vaccination. The receptor comes from an adult in good health.

The CDR3 loop reads CASSRDRVGIEAFF. CDR3 DNA sequence: TGTGCCAGCAGCCGGGACAGGGTGGGAATTGAAGCTTTCTTT. The chain couples TRBV6-6 to TRBJ1-1; 9 bases match TRBD1. CDR3 size: 14 residues. V was pared by 6 bases and J by 7 bases, with 9 bases of the junction left unmatched. Germline CDR1 reads MNHNY; CDR2 reads SVGAGI (reference sequence).